This T cell receptor beta chain was found in a study of T cell changes during pregnancy in multiple sclerosis. V lost 2 bases and J 2 bases, leaving 13 bases between the germline ends. The CDR3 totals 16 residues. Germline CDR1 and CDR2: LGHNA and YNFKEQ. Using immunoSEQ multiplex PCR, the repertoire was profiled, and TCRdb retains in-frame clones only, with some absent. This table holds around 88,000 clones, around 92% found once. The sequencing used peripheral blood, collected in the first trimester of pregnancy. The chain carries TRBV4-2 and TRBJ2-1, with D maybe TRBD2 (6 bases). This receptor was obtained from a female donor with multiple sclerosis, enrolled in a pregnancy study. CDR3 residues: CASSQPRDHPYNEQFF. In DNA form, the CDR3 reads TGTGCCAGCAGCCAACCGCGGGACCATCCCTACAATGAGCAGTTCTTC.